Listed below are T cell receptor beta chains from one sample, sequenced in a study of Ad26.COV2.S vaccination and SARS-CoV-2 variants. Repertoires were generated with immunoSEQ multiplex PCR, while TCRdb's copy carries only in-frame clones and drops some. The profile shows approximately 410,000 clones, around nine tenths of them singletons. Material: peripheral blood, obtained in a trial of Ad26.COV2.S vaccine versus placebo. These receptors all stem from a person between 18 and 65 years old who received the Ad26.COV2.S COVID-19 vaccine or a placebo. Each CDR3 is given with its conserved first and last residue. Fields, in order: clone size, J gene, D gene, V gene, CDR3 protein, CDR3 DNA. A D gene is named only where the DNA matches it firmly. Only some rows state a clone size, as once, few, many or a class for expanded clones.

NA TRBJ1-4 NA TRBV19 CASSMLNAGEKLFF TGTGCCAGTAGTATGTTAAACGCCGGTGAAAAACTGTTTTTT
few TRBJ2-5 TRBD1 TRBV7-7 CASSTQGEETQYF TGTGCCAGCAGTACACAGGGGGAAGAGACCCAGTACTTC
NA TRBJ2-5 NA TRBV5-8 CASSLVALRAQETQYF TGTGCCAGCAGCTTGGTTGCATTACGAGCCCAAGAGACCCAGTACTTC
once TRBJ2-7 TRBD1 TRBV7-2 CASSLSGQGTYEQYF TGTGCCAGCAGCCTTTCGGGACAGGGCACCTACGAGCAGTACTTC
NA TRBJ2-7 NA TRBV20-1 CSATSSYEQYF TGCAGTGCGACTAGCTCCTACGAGCAGTACTTC
NA TRBJ1-3 NA TRBV7-2 CASSQDPGASGNTIYF TGTGCCAGCAGCCAAGACCCAGGGGCCTCTGGAAACACCATATATTTT
NA TRBJ2-3 NA TRBV7-2 CASSQLALSGDTQYF TGTGCCAGCAGCCAACTAGCCCTCTCGGGAGATACGCAGTATTTT
NA TRBJ2-7 NA TRBV7-8 CASSLEGSPIAEQYF TGTGCCAGCAGCTTAGAGGGGTCACCCATCGCGGAGCAGTACTTC
NA TRBJ1-2 TRBD1 TRBV12-3/TRBV12-4 CASTSGGGHGYTF TGTGCCAGCACCTCGGGAGGGGGCCATGGCTACACCTTC
NA TRBJ1-6 NA TRBV30 CAWKARDNSPLHF TGTGCCTGGAAGGCCCGGGATAATTCACCCCTCCACTTT
NA TRBJ1-1 TRBD1 TRBV19 CASSIGTGNTEAFF TGTGCCAGTAGTATAGGGACAGGGAACACTGAAGCTTTCTTT
NA TRBJ2-2 NA TRBV6-2/TRBV6-3 CASSSLEGLRNTGELFF TGTGCCAGCAGTTCGCTCGAGGGACTGAGAAACACCGGGGAGCTGTTTTTT
few TRBJ1-6 NA TRBV28 CASTGLNSPLHF TGTGCCAGCACAGGTCTTAATTCACCCCTCCACTTT
NA TRBJ2-2 NA TRBV19 CASSWGNTGELFF TGTGCCAGTTCTTGGGGGAACACCGGGGAGCTGTTTTTT
NA TRBJ1-4 NA TRBV19 CASRERQANYLELFF TGTGCCAGTAGAGAACGACAGGCCAACTACTTGGAACTGTTTTTT
NA TRBJ1-6 TRBD1 TRBV6-1 CASSDWTGLNSPLHF TGTGCCAGCAGTGATTGGACAGGGCTAAATTCACCCCTCCACTTT
NA TRBJ1-6 NA TRBV3-1/TRBV3-2 CASSQDQTGASPLHF TGTGCCAGCAGCCAAGACCAGACAGGTGCTTCACCCCTCCACTTT
NA TRBJ2-4 NA TRBV14 CASSQRRRGLAKNIQYF TGTGCCAGCAGCCAACGGCGTCGGGGGCTAGCCAAAAACATTCAGTACTTC
NA TRBJ1-2 NA TRBV28 CASSPRGQNYGYTF TGTGCCAGCAGTCCTCGGGGGCAGAACTATGGCTACACCTTC
NA TRBJ2-1 NA TRBV7-3 CASSLTPDPTNEQFF TGTGCCAGCAGCTTAACTCCGGACCCGACCAATGAGCAGTTCTTC
NA TRBJ2-3 NA TRBV7-3 CASSLNGRSLITDTQYF TGTGCCAGCAGCTTAAATGGCAGAAGCCTAATCACAGATACGCAGTATTTT
NA TRBJ1-4 TRBD1 TRBV28 CASTRDRDGRVEKLFF TGTGCCAGCACCAGGGACAGGGACGGCCGGGTTGAAAAACTGTTTTTT
NA TRBJ2-3 NA TRBV24-1 CATSDLLTDTQYF TGTGCCACCAGTGATTTGCTAACAGATACGCAGTATTTT
few TRBJ1-2 NA TRBV4-1 CASSLRVVGYGYTF TGCGCCAGCAGCCTTAGGGTGGTTGGCTATGGCTACACCTTC
NA TRBJ1-4 NA TRBV20-1 CSASGEKLFF TGCAGTGCTAGTGGGGAAAAACTGTTTTTT
NA TRBJ1-4 NA TRBV4-1 CASSENNEKLFF TGCGCCAGCAGCGAAAATAATGAAAAACTGTTTTTT
once TRBJ2-3 NA TRBV9 CASSTGPGLGGFMDTQYF TGTGCCAGCAGCACCGGACCGGGACTCGGCGGTTTTATGGATACGCAGTATTTT
NA TRBJ1-2 NA TRBV6-5 CASSFRRDTEGYTF TGTGCCAGCAGTTTTCGGCGGGACACGGAAGGCTACACCTTC
few TRBJ2-7 NA TRBV4-1 CASSQGPRGASSYEQYF TGCGCCAGCAGCCAAGGCCCCAGGGGTGCGAGCTCCTACGAGCAGTACTTC
NA TRBJ1-1 NA TRBV5-5 CASSPFSIPDTEAFF TGTGCCAGCAGTCCTTTTTCGATCCCGGACACTGAAGCTTTCTTT
NA TRBJ2-7 TRBD1 TRBV5-1 CASRQGQGTSYEQYF TGCGCCAGCAGACAAGGACAGGGGACCTCCTACGAGCAGTACTTC
NA TRBJ2-5 TRBD1 TRBV7-2 CASSLRGGAVRETQYF TGTGCCAGCAGCTTAAGAGGGGGCGCGGTTAGGGAGACCCAGTACTTC
NA TRBJ2-3 TRBD2 TRBV23-1 CASSSGTSGSLGTDTQYF TGCGCCAGCAGTTCCGGGACTAGCGGATCTCTTGGCACAGATACGCAGTATTTT
NA TRBJ2-5 NA TRBV10-3 CAIGGLQETQYF TGTGCCATCGGGGGACTCCAAGAGACCCAGTACTTC
once TRBJ2-7 NA TRBV2 CASSERLDADEQYF TGTGCCAGCAGTGAAAGGCTCGACGCGGACGAGCAGTACTTC
NA TRBJ2-5 TRBD2 TRBV4-1 CASSQVDGGAGKTQYF TGCGCCAGCAGCCAAGTCGACGGGGGGGCCGGGAAGACCCAGTACTTC
few TRBJ2-7 TRBD1 TRBV4-3 CASSTGQGIDEQYF TGCGCCAGCAGCACGGGACAGGGAATCGACGAGCAGTACTTC
NA TRBJ2-1 NA TRBV4-3 CASTPFVSDYNEQFF TGCGCCAGCACACCGTTTGTTAGCGACTACAATGAGCAGTTCTTC
once TRBJ1-4 NA TRBV29-1 CSVASGPGEKLFF TGCAGCGTTGCCTCGGGGCCAGGTGAAAAACTGTTTTTT
NA TRBJ2-7 NA TRBV27 CASSTEGYEQYF TGTGCCAGCAGTACCGAGGGCTACGAGCAGTACTTC
once TRBJ2-5 NA TRBV5-4 CASSLMIETRQETQYF TGTGCCAGCAGCTTGATGATCGAGACTAGACAAGAGACCCAGTACTTC
NA TRBJ2-1 NA TRBV7-9 CASSLLGAANEQFF TGTGCCAGCAGCCTACTAGGGGCCGCCAATGAGCAGTTCTTC
NA TRBJ2-7 TRBD1 TRBV6-5 CASSVDRKDYEQYF TGTGCCAGCAGCGTGGACAGGAAAGACTACGAGCAGTACTTC
NA TRBJ2-7 NA TRBV6-4 CASSEPSYEGQLSSYEQYF TGTGCCAGCAGTGAACCGAGTTACGAGGGTCAGTTAAGCTCCTACGAGCAGTACTTC
NA TRBJ2-1 NA TRBV6-5 CASSYSPGGADEQFF TGTGCCAGCAGTTACTCCCCCGGTGGGGCGGATGAGCAGTTCTTC
once TRBJ2-7 NA TRBV5-1 CASSPSGSGIASYEQYF TGCGCCAGCAGCCCCTCGGGGTCAGGGATTGCCTCCTACGAGCAGTACTTC